The sequence of this TCR beta chain was determined in a study of shared clonotypes between healthy human individuals. Trimming stripped 9 bases from V and 4 bases from J, with 12 bases between. The germline V gene has CDR1 LNHDA and CDR2 SQIVND (reference sequence). The CDR3 spans 13 residues. An even split of each subset's genomic DNA across several immunoSEQ plates was performed. Only in-frame clones appear in the TCRdb table, and some are missing; sequencing was by immunoSEQ multiplex PCR. The table includes 2 million to 2.5 million clones, around 90% detected once. Healthy and HIV-negative, the adult donors had no recent acute infections or vaccinations.

The sequencing input was naive CD4+ T cells from PBMCs. The subset: CD45RA+ positively selected. The receptor was isolated from a young man in good health. Some clones in this sample may be carry-over from other donors' samples. This chain connects TRBV19 to TRBJ2-2; D not certain. The CDR3 DNA reads TGTGCCAGCCAAAACCGCGCCACCGGGGAGCTGTTTTTT. This codes for CASQNRATGELFF.